Listed below are T cell receptor beta chains from one sample, sequenced in a study of human T cells and chemical hapten exposure. TCRdb fed the RACE reads into MiXCR, producing one record per CDR3 protein. The sample records 380,000 or so distinct CDR3 sequences, about 4.4% being singletons. Here the sequenced sample was whole blood, taken in connection with sensitization to the hapten diphenylcyclopropenone (DPC). These receptors were obtained from a woman aged 45-65 years with alopecia areata. Some clones in this sample may be carry-over from other donors' samples. CDR3s leave out the opening cysteine and the closing phenylalanine or tryptophan. Each record gives: CDR3 protein, V gene, clone size. Only part of the rows carry a size: once, few, many, or a class if the clone is expanded.

CDR3aa: ATSAQSSGANVLT; v_gene: TRBV24-1; abundance: few
CDR3aa: ASSRASGTDTQY; v_gene: TRBV7-2; abundance: few
CDR3aa: ASSLGQGRFQPQH; v_gene: TRBV5-5; abundance: many
CDR3aa: SARQQGREQY; v_gene: TRBV20-1; abundance: few
CDR3aa: ASSEGSGLGGYT; v_gene: TRBV2; abundance: -
CDR3aa: SALEGGFISGNTIY; v_gene: TRBV20-1; abundance: many
CDR3aa: ASGGRTYGYT; v_gene: TRBV6-6; abundance: -
CDR3aa: ASPGTITDTQY; v_gene: TRBV6-4; abundance: many
CDR3aa: SVSQGGGQPQH; v_gene: TRBV29-1; abundance: many
CDR3aa: ASSRGQGNEKLF; v_gene: TRBV7-6; abundance: many
CDR3aa: ASSVGNGGASDTQY; v_gene: TRBV9; abundance: many
CDR3aa: ASSEKGRNTEAF; v_gene: TRBV6-1; abundance: many
CDR3aa: ASTPGPRDIQY; v_gene: TRBV7-8; abundance: few
CDR3aa: ASSYGTDYEQY; v_gene: TRBV6-6; abundance: few
CDR3aa: ASSSDSGSPLH; v_gene: TRBV6-2/TRBV6-3; abundance: -
CDR3aa: ASSSLHQPQH; v_gene: TRBV7-9; abundance: -
CDR3aa: ASRHRTPTNEKLF; v_gene: TRBV6-6; abundance: many
CDR3aa: ASSLYPQETQY; v_gene: TRBV12-3/TRBV12-4; abundance: -
CDR3aa: ASSLRTDTQY; v_gene: TRBV5-1; abundance: many
CDR3aa: ASSLRLGLYNTDTQY; v_gene: TRBV7-8; abundance: few
CDR3aa: ASSQGGGQY; v_gene: TRBV3-1; abundance: many
CDR3aa: ASSPPEGEQF; v_gene: TRBV6-6; abundance: many
CDR3aa: ASSYGDRVGHEQY; v_gene: TRBV5-1; abundance: many
CDR3aa: ASSLGSSSTDTQY; v_gene: TRBV12-3/TRBV12-4; abundance: few
CDR3aa: ASSQPTGELF; v_gene: TRBV4-2; abundance: few
CDR3aa: SARVRDRNQPQH; v_gene: TRBV20-1; abundance: few
CDR3aa: ASSSILAGEQY; v_gene: TRBV7-6; abundance: many
CDR3aa: ASSLPGSGRYNEQF; v_gene: TRBV7-9; abundance: many
CDR3aa: ASSHRGRLETQY; v_gene: TRBV2; abundance: -
CDR3aa: AIRESGQGLYEQY; v_gene: TRBV10-3; abundance: -
CDR3aa: ASSSSGEGNTDTQY; v_gene: TRBV12-3/TRBV12-4; abundance: many
CDR3aa: ASSFSSGRSYEQY; v_gene: TRBV7-9; abundance: few
CDR3aa: ASSRETLYEQY; v_gene: TRBV4-3; abundance: many
CDR3aa: ASSSRLAGVVTDTQY; v_gene: TRBV12-3/TRBV12-4; abundance: many
CDR3aa: ASSLAGVEETQY; v_gene: TRBV12-3/TRBV12-4; abundance: many
CDR3aa: ASSRQGNLDEQF; v_gene: TRBV5-4; abundance: -
CDR3aa: ASRPDRGYNTEAF; v_gene: TRBV7-2; abundance: -
CDR3aa: ASSFVGTNEKLF; v_gene: TRBV7-8; abundance: many
CDR3aa: ASSQDWAGAYEQY; v_gene: TRBV3-1; abundance: many
CDR3aa: ASTRKGLAEAKNIQY; v_gene: TRBV2; abundance: -
CDR3aa: ASSHGGVEDSPLH; v_gene: TRBV6-6; abundance: -
CDR3aa: GSAAYNEQF; v_gene: TRBV11-2; abundance: many
CDR3aa: ASGTSGSYEQY; v_gene: TRBV7-9; abundance: many
CDR3aa: SATSRAYEQY; v_gene: TRBV20-1; abundance: -
CDR3aa: SGMDRGNTEAF; v_gene: TRBV29-1; abundance: many
CDR3aa: ASSLEDRGYT; v_gene: TRBV12-3/TRBV12-4; abundance: many
CDR3aa: ASSLVAGGEQY; v_gene: TRBV5-4; abundance: many
CDR3aa: ASSPRTSGRGKY; v_gene: TRBV28; abundance: many
CDR3aa: ASSSPSGIYNEQF; v_gene: TRBV7-6; abundance: many
CDR3aa: ASSSRTSGGSTDTQY; v_gene: TRBV3-1; abundance: many
CDR3aa: ASSRTENGNTIY; v_gene: TRBV6-1; abundance: -